The source of this TCR beta chain is a study of blood T cell dynamics during melanoma immunotherapy. Indicated time point: pre-treatment baseline. TCRdb's copy holds only in-frame clones and misses some; the assay was immunoSEQ multiplex PCR. The sample lists more than 4,000 clones, less than 90% occurring once. The sequence came from a human donor with melanoma. Specimen: blood, collected from a patient treated with checkpoint blockade.

The DNA for the CDR3 is TGTGCCAGCAGCTTGAGCTCTTCCTACGAGCAGTACTTC. Residues: CASSLSSSYEQYF. The V and J genes are TRBV5-4 and TRBJ2-7; D unclear. Between the trimmed V and J ends, which lost 1 base and 1 base, there was a span of 6 bases. The CDR3 is made up of 13 amino acids. Per the germline V gene, CDR1 is SGHNT and CDR2 is YYREEE (reference sequence).